The rows below give T cell receptor beta chains drawn from one sample of a study of blood T cells in healthy people across ages. TCRdb redid the calling of the 5' RACE reads with MiXCR, one entry per CDR3 protein. The profile shows some 1.4 million distinct CDR3 sequences, about 40% of them singletons. Sequencing input: blood. Receptors originate from a woman aged 18-35 years in good health. CDR3s leave out the opening cysteine and the closing phenylalanine or tryptophan.

J: TRBJ2-3; V: TRBV11-2; length: 14; CDR3: ASSVLRTGVTDTQY
J: TRBJ1-5; V: TRBV12-3/TRBV12-4; length: 10; CDR3: ASWEGVQPQH
J: TRBJ2-7; V: TRBV29-1; length: 12; CDR3: SVEGGKTYNEQY
J: TRBJ1-5; V: TRBV30; length: 12; CDR3: ACTGGFSNQPQH
J: TRBJ2-7; V: TRBV4-2; length: 12; CDR3: ASSQEGGLYEQY
J: TRBJ2-7; V: TRBV5-1; length: 12; CDR3: ASSSKASAYEQY
J: TRBJ1-2; V: TRBV9; length: 13; CDR3: ASSTGQGVNYGYT
J: TRBJ2-7; V: TRBV6-1; length: 12; CDR3: ASSEWGTGEGRY
J: TRBJ2-7; V: TRBV10-3; length: 10; CDR3: AIRRGEYEQY
J: TRBJ2-2; V: TRBV12-3/TRBV12-4; length: 10; CDR3: ASSGGAGELF